This T cell receptor (beta chain) was retrieved from a study of molecular identifiers for immune sequencing clone quantification. The sample holds many counts of this clonotype. It was from approximately 22,000 to 940,000 sorted cells, with 10%, 30% or 50% RNA, that naive CD8 libraries came. Isolation of naive CD8 T cells was achieved by sorting on a CD8+CD4-CCR7+CD45RA+ phenotype. TCRdb re-analysed the PCR reads in MiXCR, keeping a single row per CDR3 protein. The data contain some 590,000 distinct CDR3 sequences, around 25% of them singletons. This clonotype originated in a human donor in good health. Some libraries in this study had Jurkat cell RNA spiked in. Sequencing used naive CD8+ T cells from blood, with Jurkat cell RNA spiked in. Stated subset: FACS-sorted CD8+CD4-CCR7+CD45RA+ naive T cells.

CDR3 bases: TGTGCCAGCAGTTCCATTCGACTAGACAATGAGCAGTTCTTC. This codes for CASSSIRLDNEQFF. J is TRBJ2-1 and V is TRBV7-9; possibly TRBD2 for D (6 bases). CDR1 and CDR2 from the germline V gene are SEHNR and FQNEAQ (reference sequence). This CDR3 region has 14 residues. V gave up 6 bases and J gave up 5 bases, with 14 bases separating them.